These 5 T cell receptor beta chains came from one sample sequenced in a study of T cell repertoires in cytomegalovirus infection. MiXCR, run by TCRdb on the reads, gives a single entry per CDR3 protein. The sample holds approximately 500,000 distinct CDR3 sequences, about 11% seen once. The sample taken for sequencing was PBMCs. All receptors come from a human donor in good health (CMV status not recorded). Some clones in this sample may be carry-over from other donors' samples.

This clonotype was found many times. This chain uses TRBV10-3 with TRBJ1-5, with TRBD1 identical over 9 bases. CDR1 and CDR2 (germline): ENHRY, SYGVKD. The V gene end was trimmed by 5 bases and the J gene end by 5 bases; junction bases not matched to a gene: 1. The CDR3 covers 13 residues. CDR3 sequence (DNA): TGTGCCATCAGTCGACAGGGGGATCAGCCCCAGCATTTT. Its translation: CAISRQGDQPQHF.

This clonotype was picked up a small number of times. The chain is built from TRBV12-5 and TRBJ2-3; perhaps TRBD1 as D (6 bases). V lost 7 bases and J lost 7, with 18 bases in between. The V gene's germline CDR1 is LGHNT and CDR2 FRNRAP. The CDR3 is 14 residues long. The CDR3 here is CASVEGVEQNTQYF. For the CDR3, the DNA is TGTGCTAGTGTCGAGGGGGTTGAGCAGAATACGCAGTATTTT.

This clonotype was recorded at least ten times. For the CDR3, the DNA is TGTGCCAGCAGGGACAGCAACTACGAGCAGTACTTC. This codes for CASRDSNYEQYF. The chain combines TRBV6-2 or TRBV6-3 with TRBJ2-7; D might be TRBD1 (6 bases). CDR1 is MNHEY, CDR2 SVGEGT, per germline. This CDR3 comprises 12 residues. V was pared by 6 bases and J by 3 bases, with 9 bases between.

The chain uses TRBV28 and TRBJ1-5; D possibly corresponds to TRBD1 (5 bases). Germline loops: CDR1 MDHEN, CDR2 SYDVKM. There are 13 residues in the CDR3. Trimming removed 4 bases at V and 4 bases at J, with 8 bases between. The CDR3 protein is CASSYQGNQPQHF. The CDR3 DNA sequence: TGTGCCAGCAGTTATCAGGGTAATCAGCCCCAGCATTTT.

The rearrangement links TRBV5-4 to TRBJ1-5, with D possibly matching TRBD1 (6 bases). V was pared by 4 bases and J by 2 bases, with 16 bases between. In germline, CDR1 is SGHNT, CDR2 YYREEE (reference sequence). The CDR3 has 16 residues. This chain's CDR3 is CASSRGGGVGNQPQHF. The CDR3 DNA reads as TGTGCCAGCAGCCGAGGGGGTGGCGTAGGCAATCAGCCCCAGCATTTT.